Listed below are T cell receptor beta chains from one sample, sequenced in a study of cytomegalovirus exposure and HLA in healthy donors. Using immunoSEQ multiplex PCR, the repertoire was profiled, and TCRdb retains in-frame clones only, with some absent. The sample records 70,000 to 95,000 clones, approximately 56% being singletons. The sample comprised PBMCs. The receptors here all came from a woman aged 25 to 45 in good health and CMV-seropositive. CDR3s leave out the opening cysteine and the closing phenylalanine or tryptophan. A D gene is named only where the DNA matches it firmly.

V | D | length | CDR3
TRBV13 | NA | 12 | ASSFGASSYEQY
TRBV11-2 | TRBD2 | 13 | ASSAAGKRDNEQF
TRBV4-1 | NA | 14 | ASSQGVADSGNTIY
TRBV7-9 | NA | 13 | ASSLVAAMNTEAF
TRBV29-1 | NA | 13 | SANPWRQPYNEQF
TRBV4-1 | NA | 13 | ASSQTRDSGNTIY
TRBV10-3 | NA | 11 | AINSGVQEKLF
TRBV6-5 | TRBD1 | 13 | ASSLGQGNNYGYT
TRBV30 | NA | 10 | AWKPRNTEAF
TRBV4-2 | TRBD2 | 15 | ASSQDGGGQYTGELF